This is a list of T cell receptor beta chains from one sample in a study of cytomegalovirus exposure and HLA in healthy donors. The protocol was immunoSEQ multiplex PCR, while the TCRdb copy is restricted to in-frame clones and leaves out a portion. The repertoire holds over 85,000 clones, with about 80% as singletons. Sequenced: PBMCs. The receptor source for this set is a man in his forties in good health and CMV-seronegative. Both conserved end residues are part of each CDR3. Fields, in order: V gene, D gene, clone size, J gene, CDR3 length, CDR3 protein, CDR3 DNA. D genes are given only for firm matches. Where a row states a size, it is once, few, many or the class of an expanded clone; other rows omit it.

V gene: TRBV7-9
D gene: -
clone size: -
J gene: TRBJ1-3
CDR3 length: 16
CDR3 protein: CSSSLGAGASGNTIYF
CDR3 DNA: TGTTCCAGCAGCTTAGGCGCAGGGGCATCGGGAAACACCATATATTTT

V gene: TRBV7-4
D gene: -
clone size: -
J gene: TRBJ1-3
CDR3 length: 15
CDR3 protein: CASSLVSGAGNTIYF
CDR3 DNA: TGTGCCAGCAGCTTAGTATCGGGTGCTGGAAACACCATATATTTT

V gene: TRBV27
D gene: TRBD2
clone size: few
J gene: TRBJ2-1
CDR3 length: 15
CDR3 protein: CASSWISSGSNEQFF
CDR3 DNA: TGTGCCAGCAGTTGGATCTCTAGCGGGAGTAATGAGCAGTTCTTC

V gene: TRBV27
D gene: -
clone size: -
J gene: TRBJ2-7
CDR3 length: 13
CDR3 protein: CASSLSVTYEQYF
CDR3 DNA: TGTGCCAGCAGTTTATCTGTCACCTACGAGCAGTACTTC

V gene: TRBV29-1
D gene: TRBD2
clone size: -
J gene: TRBJ2-1
CDR3 length: 16
CDR3 protein: CSVEDRASGTYNEQFF
CDR3 DNA: TGCAGCGTTGAAGATAGGGCCAGCGGGACCTACAATGAGCAGTTCTTC

V gene: TRBV7-9
D gene: -
clone size: -
J gene: TRBJ2-7
CDR3 length: 15
CDR3 protein: CASSLPGAGSREQYF
CDR3 DNA: TGTGCCAGCAGCTTACCGGGAGCTGGCTCCCGCGAGCAGTACTTC

V gene: TRBV15
D gene: -
clone size: few
J gene: TRBJ2-3
CDR3 length: 14
CDR3 protein: CATRLGDSTDTQYF
CDR3 DNA: TGTGCCACCAGGCTAGGAGACTCCACAGATACGCAGTATTTT

V gene: TRBV19
D gene: TRBD1
clone size: -
J gene: TRBJ2-1
CDR3 length: 13
CDR3 protein: CASSTGQTNEQFF
CDR3 DNA: TGTGCCAGTAGTACGGGACAGACCAATGAGCAGTTCTTC

V gene: TRBV27
D gene: -
clone size: -
J gene: TRBJ2-1
CDR3 length: 13
CDR3 protein: CASSLAGEWEQFF
CDR3 DNA: TGTGCCAGCAGTTTGGCAGGGGAATGGGAGCAGTTCTTC

V gene: TRBV4-2
D gene: TRBD1
clone size: -
J gene: TRBJ2-5
CDR3 length: 15
CDR3 protein: CASSQAGGADETQYF
CDR3 DNA: TGTGCCAGCAGCCAAGCAGGGGGCGCAGACGAGACCCAGTACTTC

V gene: TRBV7-2
D gene: -
clone size: -
J gene: TRBJ1-1
CDR3 length: 14
CDR3 protein: CASSLMGVNTEAFF
CDR3 DNA: TGTGCCAGCAGCTTAATGGGAGTAAACACTGAAGCTTTCTTT

V gene: TRBV9
D gene: TRBD2
clone size: few
J gene: TRBJ2-1
CDR3 length: 17
CDR3 protein: CASSVGASGRSYNEQFF
CDR3 DNA: TGTGCCAGCAGCGTAGGGGCTAGCGGGAGGTCCTACAATGAGCAGTTCTTC

V gene: TRBV27
D gene: -
clone size: once
J gene: TRBJ2-7
CDR3 length: 13
CDR3 protein: CASSSGEAYEQYF
CDR3 DNA: TGTGCCAGCTCATCTGGGGAGGCCTACGAGCAGTACTTC

V gene: TRBV2
D gene: -
clone size: -
J gene: TRBJ1-2
CDR3 length: 15
CDR3 protein: CASIPQGRRNYGYTF
CDR3 DNA: TGTGCCAGCATACCACAGGGAAGGAGGAACTATGGCTACACCTTC

V gene: TRBV6-5
D gene: -
clone size: -
J gene: TRBJ1-4
CDR3 length: 14
CDR3 protein: CASSRLATNEKLFF
CDR3 DNA: TGTGCCAGCAGTAGACTTGCAACTAATGAAAAACTGTTTTTT

V gene: TRBV21-1
D gene: -
clone size: few
J gene: TRBJ2-5
CDR3 length: 19
CDR3 protein: CASSKVKVHSAQRGETQYF
CDR3 DNA: TGTGCCAGCAGCAAAGTCAAAGTCCATTCGGCCCAACGAGGCGAGACCCAGTACTTC

V gene: TRBV4-3
D gene: TRBD2
clone size: -
J gene: TRBJ2-3
CDR3 length: 19
CDR3 protein: CASSQAASGRAPFADTQYF
CDR3 DNA: TGCGCCAGCAGCCAAGCGGCTAGCGGGAGGGCCCCTTTCGCAGATACGCAGTATTTT

V gene: TRBV5-1
D gene: -
clone size: -
J gene: TRBJ2-7
CDR3 length: 14
CDR3 protein: CASSPGVGVQAQYF
CDR3 DNA: TGCGCCAGCAGCCCGGGAGTAGGGGTACAAGCGCAGTACTTC

V gene: TRBV5-6
D gene: -
clone size: -
J gene: TRBJ2-7
CDR3 length: 14
CDR3 protein: CASSSRAGHYEQYF
CDR3 DNA: TGTGCCAGCAGCTCCAGGGCAGGGCACTACGAGCAGTACTTC

V gene: TRBV7-9
D gene: TRBD2
clone size: -
J gene: TRBJ2-3
CDR3 length: 16
CDR3 protein: CASTSGLAGSTDTQYF
CDR3 DNA: TGTGCCAGCACATCCGGGCTAGCGGGAAGCACAGATACGCAGTATTTT

V gene: TRBV9
D gene: TRBD1
clone size: -
J gene: TRBJ1-1
CDR3 length: 15
CDR3 protein: CASKSPGTEHTEAFF
CDR3 DNA: TGTGCCAGCAAATCGCCGGGGACAGAACACACTGAAGCTTTCTTT

V gene: TRBV7-7
D gene: -
clone size: few
J gene: TRBJ2-3
CDR3 length: 14
CDR3 protein: CASSLGPTGDTQYF
CDR3 DNA: TGTGCCAGCAGCTTAGGACCCACAGGTGATACGCAGTATTTT

V gene: TRBV25-1
D gene: -
clone size: few
J gene: TRBJ2-5
CDR3 length: 13
CDR3 protein: CASSSLGVETQYF
CDR3 DNA: TGTGCCAGCAGTTCTTTAGGGGTGGAGACCCAGTACTTC

V gene: TRBV6-5
D gene: TRBD1
clone size: few
J gene: TRBJ2-1
CDR3 length: 13
CDR3 protein: CASIHPGQGREFF
CDR3 DNA: TGTGCCAGCATCCACCCCGGACAGGGGAGGGAGTTCTTC

V gene: TRBV18
D gene: -
clone size: -
J gene: TRBJ1-5
CDR3 length: 16
CDR3 protein: CASSRAGSYSNQPQHF
CDR3 DNA: TGTGCCAGCTCACGGGCCGGCTCCTATAGCAATCAGCCCCAGCATTTT

V gene: TRBV18
D gene: TRBD1
clone size: -
J gene: TRBJ1-1
CDR3 length: 13
CDR3 protein: CASSQGAGTEAFF
CDR3 DNA: TGTGCCAGCTCCCAGGGGGCTGGCACTGAAGCTTTCTTT

V gene: TRBV28
D gene: -
clone size: once
J gene: TRBJ2-5
CDR3 length: 16
CDR3 protein: CASRDTGTSYQETQYF
CDR3 DNA: TGTGCCAGCAGGGACACCGGGACATCGTACCAAGAGACCCAGTACTTC

V gene: TRBV28
D gene: -
clone size: -
J gene: TRBJ2-7
CDR3 length: 13
CDR3 protein: CATLTGSDYEQYF
CDR3 DNA: TGTGCCACATTGACAGGATCGGATTACGAGCAGTACTTC

V gene: TRBV5-1
D gene: -
clone size: -
J gene: TRBJ2-5
CDR3 length: 14
CDR3 protein: CASSSPVSPETQYF
CDR3 DNA: TGCGCCAGCAGCTCTCCGGTATCCCCAGAGACCCAGTACTTC

V gene: TRBV19
D gene: -
clone size: once
J gene: TRBJ1-6
CDR3 length: 16
CDR3 protein: CASSIVFGVQNSPLHF
CDR3 DNA: TGTGCCAGTAGTATAGTATTCGGGGTACAGAATTCACCCCTCCACTTT

V gene: TRBV30
D gene: TRBD1
clone size: -
J gene: TRBJ2-7
CDR3 length: 13
CDR3 protein: CAWQQGSSYEQYF
CDR3 DNA: TGTGCCTGGCAACAGGGGTCCTCCTACGAGCAGTACTTC